The clone carrying this TCR beta chain turned up a few times. Its antigen is not identified. The sample originates from a study of OX40 agonist ivuxolimab in advanced cancers. Looking at the study overall: Every patient in dose escalation had hepatocellular carcinoma, melanoma, renal cell or head and neck cancer. General study results and limits: Among patients with partial responses at 0.1-3.0 mg/kg, clonal expansion was among the lowest.

Sequenced by immunoSEQ multiplex PCR; TCRdb stores in-frame clones only, minus some. The sample holds 15,000 to 20,000 clones, around 71% seen once. The CDR3 loop spans 16 amino acids. Germline V gene sequence: CDR1 MNHEY, CDR2 SMNVEV (reference sequence). After removal of 5 bases from V and 5 bases from J, the junction contained 7 bases not matched to a gene. Sequencing was performed on CD4+ or CD8+ T cells sorted from blood, taken in a trial of the OX40 agonist ivuxolimab. This sequence originates from an adult with an advanced solid tumor such as melanoma, head and neck, liver or kidney cancer. This chain joins TRBV27 and TRBJ2-1; TRBD2 aligns across 12 bases. The CDR3, as DNA: TGTGCCAGCAGTCCGGCGGGACTAGCGGGCCACAATGAGCAGTTCTTC. Translating gives CASSPAGLAGHNEQFF.